This is a list of T cell receptor beta chains from one sample in a study of shared clonotypes between healthy human individuals. Using immunoSEQ multiplex PCR, the repertoire was profiled, and TCRdb retains in-frame clones only, with some absent. The repertoire holds over 850,000 clones, with around 78% as singletons. The sample consisted of memory CD4+ T cells from PBMCs. These receptors all stem from a man aged 18 to 30 in good health. Some clones in this sample may be carry-over from other donors' samples. The CDR3 runs from the conserved cysteine through the conserved F or W. D genes are given only for firm matches. Size is omitted from some rows. Given values are once, few, many or a class for expanded clones.

>.|.|TRBJ2-2|TRBV30
CAWSVTIAGELFF
TGTGCCTGGAGTGTAACAATTGCCGGGGAGCTGTTTTTT
>TRBD2|.|TRBJ2-1|TRBV2
CASSVSSGRGEQFF
TGTGCCAGCAGTGTTTCTAGCGGGAGAGGGGAGCAGTTCTTC
>TRBD1|.|TRBJ2-7|TRBV28
CASSLVTGGRNEQYF
TGTGCCAGCAGTTTGGTCACAGGGGGTAGAAACGAGCAGTACTTC
>.|.|TRBJ2-6|TRBV7-3
CASSLRSGSGANVLTF
TGTGCCAGCAGCTTAAGGTCCGGCTCTGGGGCCAACGTCCTGACTTTC
>.|.|TRBJ2-5|TRBV28
CASRLNSADRRGTQYF
TGTGCCAGCAGACTTAACTCGGCGGACCGAAGGGGGACCCAGTACTTC
>.|.|TRBJ2-6|TRBV5-1
CASSRQNSGANVLTF
TGCGCCAGCAGTAGACAAAACTCTGGGGCCAACGTCCTGACTTTC
>.|.|TRBJ1-1|TRBV2
CASQNGYNTEAFF
TGTGCCAGCCAAAACGGATACAACACTGAAGCTTTCTTT
>TRBD1|.|TRBJ1-6|TRBV27
CASSFGQDGNSPLHF
TGTGCCAGCAGTTTTGGACAGGACGGGAATTCACCCCTCCACTTT
>.|.|TRBJ1-2|TRBV4-2
CASSQDETAIKGGYTF
TGTGCCAGCAGCCAAGATGAAACAGCCATAAAGGGAGGCTACACCTTC
>.|.|TRBJ2-7|TRBV7-9
CASSFSQVSYEQYF
TGTGCCAGCAGCTTCTCACAGGTCTCCTACGAGCAGTACTTC
>TRBD2|.|TRBJ2-1|TRBV11-2
CASSPRGTSGNNEQFF
TGTGCCAGCAGCCCCCGAGGGACTAGCGGGAACAATGAGCAGTTCTTC
>.|.|TRBJ1-2|TRBV18
CASSGALDNAPNTF
TGTGCCAGCTCTGGGGCCCTAGATAATGCTCCCAACACCTTC
>TRBD1|many|TRBJ2-2|TRBV5-1
CASSLDRDDTGELFF
TGCGCCAGCAGCCTGGACAGGGACGACACCGGGGAGCTGTTTTTT
>TRBD1|few|TRBJ1-5|TRBV9
CASSAGTGDSNQPQHF
TGTGCCAGCAGTGCCGGGACAGGGGATAGCAATCAGCCCCAGCATTTT
>.|few|TRBJ1-1|TRBV11-2
CASSLLGGEAFF
TGTGCCAGCAGCTTACTTGGAGGTGAAGCTTTCTTT
>TRBD1|.|TRBJ2-5|TRBV29-1
CSVETGGRETQYF
TGCAGCGTGGAAACAGGGGGCCGGGAGACCCAGTACTTC
>.|.|TRBJ1-3|TRBV2
CASSEQSSGNTIYF
TGTGCCAGCAGTGAACAGTCGTCTGGAAACACCATATATTTT
>.|.|TRBJ1-1|TRBV10-1
CASTNWQRDETEAFF
TGCGCCAGCACCAACTGGCAGCGGGACGAAACTGAAGCTTTCTTT
>.|.|TRBJ1-4|TRBV4-2
CASSPRSPKLFF
TGTGCCAGCAGCCCCCGGAGCCCGAAACTGTTTTTT
>.|once|TRBJ2-4|TRBV11-2
CASSGSGGRNIQYF
TGTGCCAGCAGCGGGTCAGGGGGGAGAAACATTCAGTACTTC
>.|.|TRBJ1-1|TRBV7-2
CASSQGSANTEAFF
TGTGCCAGCAGCCAGGGGTCCGCGAACACTGAAGCTTTCTTT
>TRBD2|.|TRBJ2-1|TRBV2
CASSVRLAGGNEQFF
TGTGCCAGCAGCGTAAGGCTAGCGGGAGGTAATGAGCAGTTCTTC
>.|.|TRBJ2-5|TRBV7-7
CASSLNRGQETQYF
TGTGCCAGCAGCTTAAACCGGGGACAAGAGACCCAGTACTTC